A single sample gave rise to the 2 T cell receptor beta chains below, sequenced in a study of blood T cell repertoires in COVID-19. Some clones are missing from TCRdb's copy, which holds only in-frame ones; the method was immunoSEQ multiplex PCR. Among 350,000 to 450,000 clones listed, about nine tenths were seen once. The sequenced sample was PBMCs or T cells enriched from blood (not recorded which). The receptor set was obtained from a woman in her twenties or thirties who had recovered from COVID-19.

This clone was seen only once. V is TRBV11-2 and J is TRBJ2-1, with 13 bases aligning to TRBD2. V shed 5 bases and J 6 bases; nucleotides not matched to a gene: 4. The CDR3 has 15 amino acids. Germline loops: CDR1 SGHAT, CDR2 FQNNGV. CDR3: CASSRGLAGVNEQFF. The CDR3 nucleotides are TGTGCCAGCAGCCGAGGACTAGCGGGAGTCAATGAGCAGTTCTTC.

CDR3 sequence reads: CASSWGRGQIEAFF. The DNA of the CDR3 is TGTGCCAGCAGCTGGGGCAGGGGGCAAATCGAAGCTTTCTTT. J is TRBJ1-1 and V is TRBV6-5; 8 bases match TRBD1. Germline V gene data show CDR1 as MNHEY and CDR2 as SVGAGI. The CDR3 length is 14 residues. Unmatched junction bases numbered 11, after V lost 6 bases and J lost 8 bases.